These 27 T cell receptor beta chains share one sample of origin, sequenced in a study of cytomegalovirus exposure and HLA in healthy donors. The PCR employed 60 Vbeta primers together with 13 Jbeta primers. The method was immunoSEQ multiplex PCR; TCRdb's version includes in-frame clones alone and lacks a portion of them. This sample has 90,000 to 110,000 clones, with about 15% found just once. The sequenced sample was PBMCs. Receptors were obtained from a female donor in good health and CMV-seronegative.

This clone appeared a few times. The V call is TRBV11-2, the J call TRBJ1-4; D is perhaps TRBD1 (6 bases). V lost 5 bases and J 3 bases, leaving 13 bases between the germline ends. Germline V gives CDR1 SGHAT, CDR2 FQNNGV. This CDR3 is built from 15 residues. In nucleotides, the CDR3 is TGTGCCAGCAGCCAGTCGGGACAAGCTAATGAAAAACTGTTTTTT. It specifies CASSQSGQANEKLFF.

This clone was found a few times. This sequence joins TRBV4-2 and TRBJ1-2; D gene unclear. The V end lost 4 bases, the J end lost 0 bases, and 12 bases lay between the germline ends. CDR3 length: 15 amino acids. Germline CDR1 is LGHNA and CDR2 is YNFKEQ. In DNA, the CDR3 is TGTGCCAGCAGCCCCGGGCGGGGTTCTAACTATGGCTACACCTTC. The encoded protein is CASSPGRGSNYGYTF.

This clone has more than one count but fewer than ten. This rearrangement joins TRBV19 to TRBJ2-2, with D perhaps TRBD1 (6 bases). V was cut by 5 bases and J by 2 bases, with 9 bases left in between. CDR1 and CDR2 from the germline V gene are LNHDA and SQIVND (reference sequence). CDR3 length equals 14 residues. The CDR3 DNA reads as TGTGCCAGTAGTGCCGGGACAAACACCGGGGAGCTGTTTTTT. Translation gives CASSAGTNTGELFF.

The table lists this clone with a few counts. For the CDR3, the DNA is TGCGCCAGCAGCTTTGGACAATATAATGAGCAGTTCTTC. Translation: CASSFGQYNEQFF. The chain has TRBV5-1 and TRBJ2-1; D possibly corresponds to TRBD1 (5 bases). The CDR3 consists of 13 residues. Trimming removed 2 bases from V and 7 bases from J, with 10 bases in between. Germline V CDR1 and CDR2: SGHRS, YFSETQ.

This clone was counted between two and nine times. The genes are TRBV7-3 and TRBJ1-2; D is unclear. CDR3 length equals 15 residues. Trimming removed 5 bases from V and 1 base from J, with 14 bases in between. Germline values: CDR1 SGHTA, CDR2 FQGTGA. The CDR3 DNA is TGTGCCAGCAGCCCTCGTGTGGCCCTTAACTATGGCTACACCTTC. It yields the protein CASSPRVALNYGYTF.

The rearrangement links TRBV7-6 to TRBJ1-1; 7 bases line up with TRBD1. After removal of 5 bases from V and 0 bases from J, the junction contained 9 bases not matched to a gene. The CDR3 is made up of 16 amino acids. The germline gives CDR1 SGHVS, CDR2 FNYEAQ. The CDR3 reads CASSQRSGGMNTEAFF. The CDR3 DNA sequence: TGTGCCAGCAGCCAGCGCTCAGGGGGGATGAACACTGAAGCTTTCTTT.

This clone has only a few counts. The chain has TRBV11-1 and TRBJ2-7; TRBD1 agrees at 8 bases. Trimming removed 2 bases from V and 2 bases from J; junction bases left unmatched: 8. This CDR3 region has 16 residues. In germline, CDR1 is SGHAT, CDR2 FQDESV (reference sequence). CDR3 protein: CASSLTGQGNPYEQYF. In DNA form, the CDR3 reads TGTGCCAGCAGCTTAACAGGACAGGGTAACCCCTACGAGCAGTACTTC. The whole variable domain, remainder taken from reference TRBV11-1 and TRBJ2-7, is EAEVAQSPRYKITEKSQAVAFWCDPISGHATLYWYRQILGQGPELLVQFQDESVVDDSQLPKDRFSAERLKGVDSTLKIQPAELGDSAMYLCASSLTGQGNPYEQYFGPGTRLTVT.

The genes are TRBV4-3 and TRBJ2-2, with D perhaps TRBD2 (6 bases). V was clipped by 0 bases and J by 9 bases, with 14 bases between them. Germline V CDR1 and CDR2: LGHNA, YSLEER. The length of the CDR3 is 15 residues. The CDR3 here is CASSQEGLADRELFF. The CDR3 DNA reads as TGCGCCAGCAGCCAAGAGGGATTAGCGGACCGGGAGCTGTTTTTT.

The chain uses TRBV11-2 and TRBJ1-3, with D uncertain. The length of the CDR3 is 15 residues. Per the germline V gene, CDR1 is SGHAT and CDR2 is FQNNGV. V shed 5 bases and J shed 4 bases, with 15 bases lying between them. The CDR3 DNA follows: TGTGCCAGCAGCCCCTCCTCCGGGATCGGAAACACCATATATTTT. This encodes CASSPSSGIGNTIYF.

The chain is built from TRBV7-9 and TRBJ1-4; D remains ambiguous. V was cut by 5 bases and J by 8 bases, with 18 bases left in between. Germline V gene data show CDR1 as SEHNR and CDR2 as FQNEAQ (reference sequence). The CDR3 has 15 amino acids. CDR3 region: CASSPRVGPLEKLFF. CDR3 nucleotides: TGTGCCAGCAGCCCGCGGGTGGGCCCGCTCGAAAAACTGTTTTTT.

This sequence joins TRBV4-1 and TRBJ1-1; D ambiguous. Germline CDR1 reads MGHRA; CDR2 reads YSYEKL. There are 16 residues in the CDR3. Trimming pared 0 bases from V and 0 bases from J, leaving 11 bases between. The CDR3: CASSQDLRYMNTEAFF. The CDR3, as DNA: TGCGCCAGCAGCCAAGATCTCAGGTACATGAACACTGAAGCTTTCTTT.

The chain combines TRBV6-5 with TRBJ2-7, with 11 positions matching TRBD2. The V gene's germline CDR1 is MNHEY and CDR2 SVGAGI. The length of the CDR3 is 14 residues. V shed 5 bases, J shed 7 bases, and the junction held 7 bases outside the gene matches. The CDR3 region is CASSGLAGPGEQYF. The DNA of the CDR3 is TGTGCCAGCAGTGGACTAGCGGGCCCCGGTGAGCAGTACTTC.

This clone was counted between two and nine times. The genes are TRBV30 and TRBJ1-1; perhaps TRBD1 as D (6 bases). V lost 0 bases, J lost 5 bases, and 10 bases lay in between. The CDR3 is 13 amino acids. Germline V gives CDR1 GTSNPN, CDR2 SVGIG (reference sequence). This CDR3 reads CAWSVGQGTEAFF. Here the CDR3 DNA reads TGTGCCTGGAGTGTAGGGCAGGGGACTGAAGCTTTCTTT.

The chain uses TRBV27 and TRBJ2-7, with TRBD2 as a possible D gene (6 bases). V lost 5 bases and J 3 bases, leaving 14 bases between the germline ends. The CDR3 extends over 14 amino acids. Germline CDR1 is MNHEY and CDR2 is SMNVEV (reference sequence). CDR3 coding DNA: TGTGCCAGCAGTATAAGCGGGCCCCACTACGAGCAGTACTTC. It encodes CASSISGPHYEQYF.

This clone has more than one count but fewer than ten. This chain uses TRBV18 with TRBJ1-4; weak D call: TRBD1 (5 bases). The CDR3 is 16 amino acids. The ends were cut back, 1 base at V and 1 base at J, with 10 bases in the middle. Germline assignment: CDR1 KGHSH and CDR2 LQKENI. This CDR3 reads CASSPRRGETNEKLFF. Written as DNA, the CDR3 is TGTGCCAGCTCACCACGACGGGGGGAAACTAATGAAAAACTGTTTTTT.

This clone was counted between two and nine times. The chain links TRBV9 to TRBJ2-2; 8 bases agree with TRBD2. J gave up 7 bases and V 0 bases, and 8 bases lay outside the gene matches. This CDR3 has 16 amino acids. CDR1 and CDR2 from the germline V gene are SGDLS and YYNGEE. CDR3 protein: CASSVDVGGAVGELFF. DNA for the CDR3: TGTGCCAGCAGCGTAGATGTCGGGGGGGCCGTCGGGGAGCTGTTTTTT.

The chain couples TRBV4-2 to TRBJ2-2, with a tentative D call TRBD1 (5 bases). This CDR3 has 15 residues. Deletions cut 1 base from V and 1 base from J, with 7 bases between. Germline CDR1 reads LGHNA; CDR2 reads YNFKEQ. The CDR3 DNA reads TGTGCCAGCAGCCAAGTTAGGGGGAACACCGGGGAGCTGTTTTTT. Encoded protein: CASSQVRGNTGELFF.

The rearrangement joins TRBV28 to TRBJ2-5; 9 nucleotides match TRBD2. Trimming removed 5 bases from V and 4 bases from J; junction bases left unmatched: 5. This CDR3 spans 14 amino acids. Germline CDR1 and CDR2: MDHEN and SYDVKM. The chain's CDR3 is CASSVTSGSETQYF. The CDR3 bases are TGTGCCAGCAGTGTGACTAGCGGATCAGAGACCCAGTACTTC.

V is TRBV7-2 and J is TRBJ2-2, with D perhaps matching TRBD2 (5 bases). CDR3 length: 16 amino acids. Germline CDR1 SGHTA, CDR2 FQGNSA. Deletions cut 8 bases from V and 6 bases from J, with 22 bases between. CDR3 loop: CASREGLAKTSGELFF. The CDR3 region has the DNA TGTGCCAGCCGAGAGGGCCTAGCCAAAACATCCGGGGAGCTGTTTTTT.

For this clone: This same CDR3 is encoded by further DNA sequences in the sample. The V and J genes are TRBV30 and TRBJ2-7, with 8 bases matching TRBD1. Germline CDR1 and CDR2: GTSNPN and SVGIG (reference sequence). Germline trimming cut 7 bases from V and 4 bases from J; bases unmatched to any gene: 9. The CDR3 totals 13 residues. CDR3 sequence: CASWAGTGYEQYF. CDR3 bases: TGTGCCTCATGGGCCGGGACAGGTTACGAGCAGTACTTC.

The chain employs TRBV9 and TRBJ2-3, with TRBD1 matching 7 bases. V lost 0 bases, J lost 2 bases, and 3 bases stayed unmatched. This CDR3 has 15 amino acids. Germline V gene data show CDR1 as SGDLS and CDR2 as YYNGEE. Here the CDR3 reads CASSVETGATDTQYF. For the CDR3, the DNA is TGTGCCAGCAGCGTAGAAACAGGGGCCACAGATACGCAGTATTTT.

This clone showed up just a few times. The chain carries TRBV29-1 and TRBJ1-3; no firm D call. V was pared by 4 bases and J by 2 bases, with 12 bases between. Germline CDR1 reads SQVTM; CDR2 reads ANQGSEA. CDR3 length equals 14 residues. This chain's CDR3 is CSVAWGGTGNTIYF. CDR3 in DNA: TGCAGCGTTGCGTGGGGAGGAACTGGAAACACCATATATTTT.

J is TRBJ1-1 and V is TRBV10-2; TRBD1 might be the D (5 bases). Germline V gene lookup returns CDR1 WSHSY and CDR2 SAAADI. The CDR3 is 16 residues long. The germline V and J ends were trimmed by 0 bases and 1 base, with 12 bases remaining between them. The CDR3 sequence is CASSESGGVRNTEAFF. For the CDR3, the DNA is TGCGCCAGCAGTGAGTCGGGGGGGGTCCGGAACACTGAAGCTTTCTTT.

This clone turned up a few times. The genes are TRBV4-3 and TRBJ2-2; TRBD1 matches at 7 bases. Germline CDR1 reads LGHNA; CDR2 reads YSLEER. V lost 3 bases, J lost 5 bases, and 9 bases stayed unmatched. CDR3 length: 16 amino acids. CDR3 residues: CASSQKIPTGTGELFF. CDR3 sequence (DNA): TGCGCCAGCAGCCAGAAGATCCCGACAGGGACCGGGGAGCTGTTTTTT.

This clone was counted only a few times. The gene calls are TRBV27 and TRBJ1-3; 7 nucleotides agree with TRBD1. The CDR3 spans 17 residues. V shed 9 bases and J 4 bases; nucleotides not matched to a gene: 18. Germline V gives CDR1 MNHEY, CDR2 SMNVEV (reference sequence). CDR3 sequence (DNA): TGTGCCAGACTCGACGGGACAGTCCGTCTTTGCGGAAACACCATATATTTT. Its translation is CARLDGTVRLCGNTIYF.

The CDR3 DNA reads as TGCGCCAGCAGCTTGGGGCGGGAGACCCAGTACTTC. It encodes CASSLGRETQYF. V is TRBV5-1 and J is TRBJ2-5; D ambiguous. CDR1 and CDR2 (germline): SGHRS, YFSETQ. The V and J ends lost 0 bases and 5 bases respectively, with 5 bases between them. CDR3 length: 12 residues. The full variable domain, with the rest looked up from reference TRBV5-1 and TRBJ2-5, is KAGVTQTPRYLIKTRGQQVTLSCSPISGHRSVSWYQQTPGQGLQFLFEYFSETQRNKGNFPGRFSGRQFSNSRSEMNVSTLELGDSALYLCASSLGRETQYFGPGTRLLVL.

This clone was counted a few times. The rearrangement links TRBV11-2 to TRBJ1-4, with D tentatively TRBD1 (6 bases). Germline V lookup: CDR1 SGHAT, CDR2 FQNNGV. Deletions cut 5 bases from V and 5 bases from J, with 12 bases between. CDR3 length: 14 amino acids. CDR3 sequence reads: CASSLRGGNEKLFF. CDR3 coding DNA: TGTGCCAGCAGCCTTAGGGGGGGGAATGAAAAACTGTTTTTT.